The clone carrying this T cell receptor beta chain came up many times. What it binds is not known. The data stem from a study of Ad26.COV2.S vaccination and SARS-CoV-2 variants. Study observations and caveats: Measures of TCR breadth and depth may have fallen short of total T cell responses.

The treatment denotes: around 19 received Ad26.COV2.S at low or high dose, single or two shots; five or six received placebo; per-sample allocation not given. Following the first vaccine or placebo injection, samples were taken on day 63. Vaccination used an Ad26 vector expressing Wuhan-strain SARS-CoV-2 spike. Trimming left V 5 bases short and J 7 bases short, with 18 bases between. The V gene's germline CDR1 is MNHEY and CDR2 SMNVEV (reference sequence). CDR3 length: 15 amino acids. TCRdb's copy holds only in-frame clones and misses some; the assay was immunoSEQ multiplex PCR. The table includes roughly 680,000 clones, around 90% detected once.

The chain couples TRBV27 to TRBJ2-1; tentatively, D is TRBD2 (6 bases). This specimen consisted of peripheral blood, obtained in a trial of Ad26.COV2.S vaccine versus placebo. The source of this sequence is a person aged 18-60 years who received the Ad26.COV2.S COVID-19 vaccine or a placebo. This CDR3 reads CASSAMGDWENEQFF. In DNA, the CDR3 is TGTGCCAGCAGTGCCATGGGGGACTGGGAAAATGAGCAGTTCTTC.